These 6 T cell receptor beta chains were sequenced from one sample in a study of blood T cell repertoires in COVID-19. Using immunoSEQ multiplex PCR, the repertoire was profiled, and TCRdb retains in-frame clones only, with some absent. The sample contains around 18,000 clones, about 88% of which appear only once. The material sequenced was peripheral blood. The origin of the receptors is a man aged 55 to 70 with active COVID-19.

This rearrangement joins TRBV27 to TRBJ2-1; 11 nucleotides match TRBD1. The J segment lost 2 bases and the V segment lost 5 bases, leaving 17 bases of the junction unmatched. The CDR3 consists of 20 residues. In germline, CDR1 is MNHEY, CDR2 SMNVEV (reference sequence). The CDR3 is CASSLRPDRGLRRPYNEQFF. The CDR3 DNA reads TGTGCCAGCAGTCTTCGACCGGACAGGGGGCTTCGCCGACCCTACAATGAGCAGTTCTTC.

The V gene is TRBV7-2, the J gene TRBJ2-7; 7 bases fit TRBD2. The V segment lost 3 bases and the J segment 4 bases; nucleotides outside the gene matches: 6. The CDR3 extends over 14 amino acids. Germline lookup yields CDR1 SGHTA and CDR2 FQGNSA. In DNA, the CDR3 is TGTGCCAGCAGCTTTGGGGGGGTGGTTTACGAGCAGTACTTC. This codes for CASSFGGVVYEQYF.

The chain links TRBV24-1 to TRBJ1-1, with D possibly matching TRBD1 (5 bases). V was shortened by 1 base and J by 4 bases, with 18 bases between the two germline ends. Germline CDR1 is KGHDR and CDR2 is SFDVKD. The CDR3 contains 17 residues. The CDR3 here is CATSDLKGLEGTTEAFF. DNA for the CDR3: TGTGCCACCAGTGATTTAAAAGGGTTGGAGGGGACCACTGAAGCTTTCTTT.

The CDR3 bases are TGTGCCAGCAGTCCGCGGGGGGAGAATTCCGAGCAGTACTTC. It translates to CASSPRGENSEQYF. The chain links TRBV6-5 to TRBJ2-7; TRBD2 matches at 8 bases. This CDR3 spans 14 amino acids. Germline V gene lookup returns CDR1 MNHEY and CDR2 SVGAGI. V was pared by 5 bases and J by 6 bases, with 9 bases of the junction left unmatched.

This chain connects TRBV5-5 to TRBJ1-5; a weak D match, TRBD1 (5 bases). CDR3 size: 15 residues. Germline V CDR1 and CDR2: SGHKS, YYEKEE (reference sequence). Trimming removed 0 bases at V and 7 bases at J, with 14 bases between. The CDR3 reads CASSLGGAGRQPQHF. The CDR3 DNA follows: TGTGCCAGCAGCTTGGGCGGGGCAGGGAGACAGCCCCAGCATTTT.

This clone occurred once. V is TRBV4-3 and J is TRBJ1-6; D remains ambiguous. Germline CDR1 is LGHNA and CDR2 is YSLEER. The CDR3 is 15 amino acids. Deletions cut 4 bases from V and 9 bases from J, with 16 bases between. The CDR3 region has the DNA TGCGCCAGCAGCCCCCAGACCGGGTCGAGTTCACCCCTCCACTTT. It is translated as CASSPQTGSSSPLHF.